A single sample gave rise to the 10 T cell receptor beta chains below, sequenced in a study of patients and donors after allogeneic stem cell transplantation. Each CDR3 protein gets one entry after TCRdb re-called the RT-PCR reads with MiXCR. Here the sample spans roughly 180,000 distinct CDR3 sequences, around two fifths being singletons. Sequenced sample: blood, either unsorted or a sorted T cell fraction (not recorded which). These receptors all come from a human donor who was either an allogeneic HSCT recipient or a stem cell or donor lymphocyte infusion donor (not recorded which). It is not recorded whose cells these are; they may come from a transplant donor.

This clonotype occurred a few times. The chain combines TRBV7-9 with TRBJ1-1, with 9 bases identical to TRBD1. The V segment lost 5 bases and the J segment 3 bases; nucleotides outside the gene matches: 7. The germline V gene encodes CDR1 SEHNR and CDR2 FQNEAQ (reference sequence). The CDR3 length is 15 residues. As DNA, the CDR3 is TGTGCCAGCAGCACGCACAGGGGGCGAGACACTGAAGCTTTCTTT. It encodes CASSTHRGRDTEAFF. Full variable domain (rest looked up from reference TRBV7-9 and TRBJ1-1): DTGVSQNPRHKITKRGQNVTFRCDPISEHNRLYWYRQTLGQGPEFLTYFQNEAQLEKSRLLSDRFSAERPKGSFSTLEIQRTEQGDSAMYLCASSTHRGRDTEAFFGQGTRLTVV.

The count of this clonotype is one. This chain joins TRBV27 and TRBJ2-7, with TRBD1 identical over 10 bases. The V gene end was trimmed by 3 bases and the J gene end by 0 bases; junction bases not matched to a gene: 5. Looked up from germline, CDR1 is MNHEY and CDR2 is SMNVEV (reference sequence). The CDR3 sequence is 16 residues long. CDR3 region: CASSFRQGAFSYEQYF. CDR3 nucleotide sequence: TGTGCCAGCAGTTTTAGACAGGGGGCGTTCTCCTACGAGCAGTACTTC.

V and J are TRBV20-1 and TRBJ1-2; TRBD1 aligns across 11 bases. J lost 2 bases, V lost 5 bases, and 4 bases had no gene match. The CDR3 consists of 14 residues. Per germline, CDR1 DFQATT and CDR2 SNEGSKA (reference sequence). The CDR3: CSALWTGGNYGYTF. The CDR3 DNA sequence: TGCAGTGCTCTATGGACAGGGGGCAACTATGGCTACACCTTC.

V is TRBV5-1 and J is TRBJ2-2; TRBD2 matches at 8 bases. The length of the CDR3 is 15 residues. The germline CDR1 and CDR2 sequences are SGHRS and YFSETQ. Trimming took 5 bases from V and 6 from J; bases not matched to a gene: 9. The CDR3 nucleotides read TGCGCCAGCAGTTCCGGGACTAGAGGACCCGGGGAGCTGTTTTTT. Amino acids: CASSSGTRGPGELFF.

This clonotype appeared a few times. The chain links TRBV6-6 to TRBJ2-1; 9 positions agree with TRBD2. V was clipped by 5 bases and J by 6 bases; unmatched bases: 11. The germline gives CDR1 MNHNY, CDR2 SVGAGI (reference sequence). The CDR3 length is 16 residues. CDR3 residues: CASSTPSSGRSNEQFF. CDR3 bases: TGTGCCAGCAGTACCCCCTCGAGCGGGAGGTCCAATGAGCAGTTCTTC.

Remarks on this clonotype: One end of the junction is discordant with germline, which a read error may explain. V is TRBV20-1 and J is TRBJ1-5; D uncertain. Germline V gives CDR1 DFQATT, CDR2 SNEGSKA (reference sequence). This CDR3 spans 14 amino acids. Here the CDR3 DNA reads TGCAGTGCGCTCACTCTCAGCGGGAATCAGCCCCAGCATTTC. As protein: CSALTLSGNQPQHF.

This sequence joins TRBV20-1 and TRBJ2-1; 7 bases map to TRBD2. This CDR3 region has 15 residues. Germline V lookup: CDR1 DFQATT, CDR2 SNEGSKA (reference sequence). V lost 5 bases to trimming and J lost 4 bases; unmatched junction nucleotides: 11. The CDR3 DNA reads as TGCAGTGCTGTCCGACTAGCACAATTATACAATGAGCAGTTCTTC. Translated: CSAVRLAQLYNEQFF.

The chain joins TRBV12-3 or TRBV12-4 to TRBJ2-1; the match to TRBD2 covers 8 bases. With 0 bases clipped from V and 10 bases from J, the junction kept 5 bases outside the gene matches. The length of the CDR3 is 14 residues. The CDR3 region is CASSLAGGLGEQFF. Written as DNA, the CDR3 is TGTGCCAGCAGTTTAGCGGGGGGACTAGGGGAGCAGTTCTTC.

The V call is TRBV27, the J call TRBJ1-4; tentatively, D is TRBD1 (6 bases). The CDR3 covers 15 residues. Deletions cut 5 bases from V and 0 bases from J, with 10 bases between. From germline, CDR1 is MNHEY and CDR2 SMNVEV (reference sequence). The CDR3, as DNA: TGTGCCAGCAGTCTCGGACAGACAACTAATGAAAAACTGTTTTTT. Translation gives CASSLGQTTNEKLFF. Supplemented by reference TRBV27 and TRBJ1-4, the full variable domain reads EAQVTQNPRYLITVTGKKLTVTCSQNMNHEYMSWYRQDPGLGLRQIYYSMNVEVTDKGDVPEGYKVSRKEKRNFPLILESPSPNQTSLYFCASSLGQTTNEKLFFGSGTQLSVL.

This clonotype was detected only a few times. V gene TRBV3-1 combines with J gene TRBJ2-1; 9 bases fit TRBD2. The J segment lost 10 bases and the V segment lost 0 bases, leaving 10 bases of the junction unmatched. CDR3 length: 16 amino acids. Germline loops: CDR1 LGHDT, CDR2 YNNKEL (reference sequence). CDR3 sequence reads: CASSQEGLASRWEQFF. The CDR3 nucleotides read TGTGCCAGCAGCCAAGAGGGACTAGCATCGAGGTGGGAGCAGTTCTTC.